These 24 T cell receptor beta chains were all obtained from the same sample, sequenced in a study of PD-L1 blockade in urothelial cancer. The time point was: pretreatment peripheral blood. Sequencing was performed with immunoSEQ multiplex PCR; in TCRdb, only in-frame clones are kept and a portion is missing. The sample yields 80,000 to 90,000 clones, approximately 81% seen once. The sequencing here drew on PBMCs, taken around atezolizumab (anti-PD-L1) treatment. These receptors originate from a man aged 55 to 70 with urothelial cancer.

The V gene is TRBV28, the J gene TRBJ1-5; 8 nucleotides align to TRBD1. There are 15 residues in the CDR3. With 5 bases clipped from V and 4 bases from J, the junction kept 7 bases outside the gene matches. The germline V gene has CDR1 MDHEN and CDR2 SYDVKM. For the CDR3, the DNA is TGTGCCAGCAGTACAGGGACAGGTGGGAATCAGCCCCAGCATTTT. This gives the protein CASSTGTGGNQPQHF.

This clone was seen a single time. The V gene is TRBV29-1, the J gene TRBJ2-5; TRBD1 matches at 9 bases. There are 13 residues in the CDR3. Germline V gene data show CDR1 as SQVTM and CDR2 as ANQGSEA. After removal of 6 bases from V and 5 bases from J, the junction contained 7 bases not matched to a gene. CDR3 bases: TGCAGCGTCCCGACAGGGGGGGAGGAGACCCAGTACTTC. Translation: CSVPTGGEETQYF.

The chain recombines TRBV29-1 with TRBJ2-7, with D possibly being TRBD2 (6 bases). The CDR3 is 13 residues long. CDR1 is SQVTM, CDR2 ANQGSEA, per germline. V lost 6 bases and J 2 bases, leaving 14 bases between the germline ends. This CDR3 reads CSVRGTGAYEQYF. The CDR3 coding sequence is TGCAGCGTGAGGGGAACGGGGGCCTACGAGCAGTACTTC.

This clone was observed a few times. The J gene is TRBJ2-6, the V gene TRBV29-1, with D uncertain. Trimming took off 6 bases at V and 0 bases at J, with 6 bases between the two ends. The CDR3 has 13 amino acids. Per the germline V gene, CDR1 is SQVTM and CDR2 is ANQGSEA. CDR3 loop: CSVSFSGANVLTF. The CDR3, as DNA: TGCAGCGTGTCCTTCTCTGGGGCCAACGTCCTGACTTTC.

The chain is built from TRBV5-1 and TRBJ2-5; 8 bases are a match to TRBD1. With V trimmed by 0 bases and J by 5 bases, 3 bases remained unmatched. Germline V lookup: CDR1 SGHRS, CDR2 YFSETQ. The CDR3 totals 14 residues. The DNA for the CDR3 is TGCGCCAGCAGCTTGGGGGACAGGACGGAGACCCAGTACTTC. It is translated as CASSLGDRTETQYF.

The V call is TRBV30, the J call TRBJ2-1; D is unresolved. V was cut by 1 base and J by 6 bases, with 4 bases left in between. CDR3 length: 11 residues. Germline V gene data show CDR1 as GTSNPN and CDR2 as SVGIG (reference sequence). The CDR3 protein is CAWSELNEQFF. CDR3 coding DNA: TGTGCCTGGAGTGAACTCAATGAGCAGTTCTTC.

This rearrangement joins TRBV18 to TRBJ1-5; TRBD1 matches at 9 bases. From germline, CDR1 is KGHSH and CDR2 LQKENI. The CDR3 runs to 15 residues. After removal of 4 bases from V and 7 bases from J, the junction contained 8 bases not matched to a gene. CDR3 loop: CASSRGQGIEQPQHF. The CDR3 DNA reads as TGTGCCAGCTCACGGGGACAGGGAATTGAACAGCCCCAGCATTTT.

V usage is TRBV2 and J usage is TRBJ1-4, with 10 bases lining up with TRBD1. Germline values: CDR1 SNHLY, CDR2 FYNNEI. The CDR3 has 21 amino acids. J lost 10 bases, V lost 0 bases, and 23 bases had no gene match. CDR3 protein: CASSEAKIPGTGTGVLGKLFF. CDR3 sequence (DNA): TGTGCCAGCAGTGAAGCGAAGATTCCAGGGACCGGGACAGGGGTCCTGGGAAAACTGTTTTTT.

The rearrangement uses TRBV10-3 and TRBJ2-7, with a tentative D call TRBD1 (5 bases). Germline V gene data show CDR1 as ENHRY and CDR2 as SYGVKD. With 6 bases removed from V and 4 bases from J, the gap between germline ends came to 19 bases. The CDR3 is made up of 15 amino acids. The CDR3 protein is CAISSTQGNEYEQYF. Here the CDR3 DNA reads TGTGCCATCAGCTCCACGCAGGGTAATGAGTACGAGCAGTACTTC.

J is TRBJ2-1 and V is TRBV21-1; no DNA check was done on the table's D call, TRBD1. TRBV21-1 is described as a pseudogene. The CDR3 extends over 19 amino acids. CDR3 sequence: CASSNPQRDSRRSYNEQFF. CDR3 nucleotides: TGTGCCAGCAGCAATCCTCAACGGGACAGCCGCCGTTCCTACAATGAGCAGTTCTTC.

The chain couples TRBV7-6 to TRBJ1-2; maybe TRBD1 (5 bases). Germline V gene lookup returns CDR1 SGHVS and CDR2 FNYEAQ. This CDR3 region has 15 residues. The ends were cut back, 5 bases at V and 0 bases at J, with 13 bases in the middle. CDR3: CASSPGGTTNYGYTF. CDR3 coding DNA: TGTGCCAGCAGCCCCGGGGGGACCACTAACTATGGCTACACCTTC. Using reference TRBV7-6 and TRBJ1-2 for the parts outside the CDR3, the full variable domain is GAGVSQSPRYKVTKRGQDVALRCDPISGHVSLYWYRQALGQGPEFLTYFNYEAQQDKSGLPNDRFSAERPEGSISTLTIQRTEQRDSAMYRCASSPGGTTNYGYTFGSGTRLTVV.

The V gene is TRBV30, the J gene TRBJ2-1, with D possibly TRBD1 on 5 matching bases. V was shortened by 7 bases and J by 7 bases, with 11 bases between the two germline ends. Germline CDR1 GTSNPN, CDR2 SVGIG (reference sequence). This CDR3 contains 11 residues. DNA of the CDR3: TGTGCCTTGGACAAAGGGAATGAGCAGTTCTTC. It specifies CALDKGNEQFF.

The chain couples TRBV7-9 to TRBJ1-5; TRBD1 aligns across 8 bases. Germline CDR1 is SEHNR and CDR2 is FQNEAQ (reference sequence). After removal of 5 bases from V and 4 bases from J, the junction contained 19 bases not matched to a gene. The length of the CDR3 is 19 residues. The CDR3 coding sequence is TGTGCCAGCAGCCATAGGGACAGGACAAAATCAATCGAGAATCAGCCCCAGCATTTT. Protein sequence: CASSHRDRTKSIENQPQHF.

This clone was seen just once. The chain is built from TRBV11-2 and TRBJ2-7, with D perhaps matching TRBD1 (6 bases). The CDR3 covers 13 residues. Trimming removed 6 bases from V and 3 bases from J, with 12 bases in between. Germline V gene sequence: CDR1 SGHAT, CDR2 FQNNGV. The CDR3 loop reads CASSSRGFYEQYF. The CDR3, as DNA: TGTGCCAGCAGTTCCAGGGGCTTCTACGAGCAGTACTTC.

The J gene is TRBJ2-1, the V gene TRBV14; D perhaps matches TRBD2 (5 bases). The V gene lost 4 bases and the J gene lost 6 bases, with 16 bases spanning the gap. The V gene's germline CDR1 is SGHDN and CDR2 FVKESK. The CDR3 is 15 residues long. The CDR3 DNA is TGTGCCAGCAGCCGGCGGGCACTATCTGGCAATGAGCAGTTCTTC. Its translation is CASSRRALSGNEQFF.

The chain has TRBV5-1 and TRBJ2-3, with no clear D. V lost 3 bases and J lost 3, with 14 bases in between. Germline V gives CDR1 SGHRS, CDR2 YFSETQ. This CDR3 spans 15 amino acids. The CDR3 nucleotides are TGCGCCAGCAGCTCCTTACCAGCGCCGACAGATACGCAGTATTTT. It specifies CASSSLPAPTDTQYF.

This chain joins TRBV2 and TRBJ1-3; D remains ambiguous. Trimming pared 4 bases from V and 2 bases from J, leaving 9 bases between. The germline V gene has CDR1 SNHLY and CDR2 FYNNEI. The CDR3 extends over 14 amino acids. DNA for the CDR3: TGTGCCAGCAGTGGAGGGAGCCCTGGAAACACCATATATTTT. Translating it yields CASSGGSPGNTIYF.

The chain has TRBV5-4 and TRBJ2-1, with 12 positions matching TRBD1. Germline V gives CDR1 SGHNT, CDR2 YYREEE (reference sequence). The CDR3 is 13 amino acids. V dropped 8 bases and J dropped 7; count of bases not matched to a gene: 4. CDR3 region: CARGTGGSNEQFF. The DNA of the CDR3 is TGTGCCAGAGGGACAGGGGGCTCGAATGAGCAGTTCTTC.

The J gene is TRBJ2-7, the V gene TRBV7-9, with 7 bases aligning to TRBD1. CDR1 and CDR2 from the germline V gene are SEHNR and FQNEAQ (reference sequence). J was trimmed by 5 bases and V by 6 bases; bases with no gene match: 7. This CDR3 is 13 amino acids long. Here the CDR3 reads CASSYGTGDEQYF. The CDR3 DNA follows: TGTGCCAGCAGTTACGGAACAGGGGACGAGCAGTACTTC.

The genes are TRBV28 and TRBJ2-7; 10 bases fit TRBD1. V dropped 8 bases and J dropped 3; count of bases not matched to a gene: 1. CDR1 is MDHEN, CDR2 SYDVKM, per germline. This CDR3 comprises 12 residues. The DNA of the CDR3 is TGTGCCAGCCGGACAGGGGGCTACGAGCAGTACTTC. It translates to CASRTGGYEQYF.

V usage is TRBV7-9 and J usage is TRBJ2-2; D might be TRBD1 (6 bases). Germline CDR1 SEHNR, CDR2 FQNEAQ (reference sequence). The CDR3 extends over 16 amino acids. Trimming stripped 3 bases from V and 2 bases from J, with 13 bases between. The chain's CDR3 is CASSFPRGHNTGELFF. Here the CDR3 DNA reads TGTGCCAGCAGCTTCCCCAGGGGCCACAACACCGGGGAGCTGTTTTTT.

Remarks on this clone: Other DNA sequences in this specimen translate into the identical CDR3. The genes are TRBV28 and TRBJ1-2, with unresolved D. Germline-derived CDR1 and CDR2 are MDHEN and SYDVKM. The CDR3 covers 11 residues. With 6 bases removed from V and 1 base from J, the gap between germline ends came to 3 bases. The CDR3 loop is CASSSNYGYTF. The CDR3, as DNA: TGTGCCAGCAGCAGTAACTATGGCTACACCTTC.

The chain carries TRBV6-5 and TRBJ1-1; 10 nucleotides line up with TRBD1. Germline CDR1 and CDR2: MNHEY and SVGAGI. This CDR3 has 16 residues. With 3 bases clipped from V and 8 bases from J, the junction kept 12 bases outside the gene matches. For the CDR3, the DNA is TGTGCCAGCAGTTATGGGGGGACAGGGGCGCTTCCCGAAGCTTTCTTT. It specifies CASSYGGTGALPEAFF.

The chain employs TRBV29-1 and TRBJ1-1; 7 bases fit TRBD1. Germline V gene data show CDR1 as SQVTM and CDR2 as ANQGSEA. V lost 7 bases to trimming and J lost 1 base; unmatched junction nucleotides: 9. The CDR3 consists of 14 residues. The CDR3 DNA sequence: TGCAGCGCCGCAACAGGGGCCAGGAACACTGAAGCTTTCTTT. Its translation: CSAATGARNTEAFF.